The 19 T cell receptor beta chains given below trace back to one sample, sequenced in a study of blood T cell repertoires in COVID-19. Assay: immunoSEQ multiplex PCR; the TCRdb copy retains only in-frame clones and omits some. In the table there are under 150,000 clones, approximately 88% of which are singletons. Source material: peripheral blood. All receptors derive from a human donor in a cohort sampled during active COVID-19.

The chain uses TRBV9 and TRBJ1-1; 9 positions agree with TRBD1. The J segment lost 10 bases and the V segment lost 3 bases, leaving 13 bases of the junction unmatched. The CDR3 spans 15 residues. Germline V CDR1 and CDR2: SGDLS, YYNGEE. The CDR3 bases are TGTGCCAGCAGCGACCACGGGGACAGGGCCTCAAGAGCTTTCTTT. It yields the protein CASSDHGDRASRAFF.

The chain couples TRBV3-1 (or the pseudogene TRBV3-2) to TRBJ1-1, with a weak D call TRBD1 (5 bases). Trimming removed 1 base at V and 5 bases at J, with 11 bases between. The germline CDR1 and CDR2 sequences are LGHDT and YNNKEL (reference sequence). CDR3 length: 14 amino acids. The CDR3: CASSQGEGRTEAFF. CDR3 coding DNA: TGTGCCAGCAGCCAAGGGGAGGGGAGGACTGAAGCTTTCTTT.

This sequence joins TRBV10-3 and TRBJ2-1; 10 nucleotides align to TRBD2. The CDR3 consists of 14 residues. Germline V gives CDR1 ENHRY, CDR2 SYGVKD. V lost 8 bases, J lost 7 bases, and 8 bases stayed unmatched. The CDR3 is CAIGSGGADNEQFF. CDR3 DNA: TGTGCCATCGGAAGCGGGGGGGCCGATAATGAGCAGTTCTTC.

This chain uses TRBV19 with TRBJ2-7; D call uncertain. Germline CDR1 is LNHDA and CDR2 is SQIVND (reference sequence). Trimming left V 2 bases short and J 0 bases short, with 5 bases between. The CDR3 extends over 13 amino acids. In DNA, the CDR3 is TGTGCCAGTAGTATAACGGTCTCCTACGAGCAGTACTTC. It specifies CASSITVSYEQYF. The variable domain in full, with the rest retrieved from reference TRBV19 and TRBJ2-7, is DGGITQSPKYLFRKEGQNVTLSCEQNLNHDAMYWYRQDPGQGLRLIYYSQIVNDFQKGDIAEGYSVSREKKESFPLTVTSAQKNPTAFYLCASSITVSYEQYFGPGTRLTVT.

This clone was detected once. This chain links TRBV27 with TRBJ2-1; 10 nucleotides line up with TRBD2. There are 15 residues in the CDR3. The germline CDR1 and CDR2 sequences are MNHEY and SMNVEV (reference sequence). Trimming at V came to 3 bases and at J to 9 bases, leaving 8 bases not matched to a gene. DNA of the CDR3: TGTGCCAGCAGTTTTGTGAGCGGGGGGGCCGGTGAGCAGTTCTTC. It translates to CASSFVSGGAGEQFF.

This clone was recorded only once. The chain couples TRBV6-6 to TRBJ1-4, with TRBD1 identical over 8 bases. The CDR3 runs to 14 residues. The junction had 4 bases not matched to a gene; V was cut back by 2 bases and J by 8 bases. Germline loops: CDR1 MNHNY, CDR2 SVGAGI (reference sequence). The CDR3 protein is CASSYGQGHEKLFF. CDR3 DNA sequence: TGTGCCAGCAGTTACGGACAGGGCCACGAAAAACTGTTTTTT.

The chain has TRBV10-3 and TRBJ2-7; 9 bases are shared with TRBD1. Germline V gives CDR1 ENHRY, CDR2 SYGVKD. The CDR3 has 14 amino acids. V lost 1 base and J lost 2; bases outside the gene matches: 0. The CDR3 nucleotides are TGTGCCATCAGTGAGTGGGACAGGGCCTACGAGCAGTACTTC. Protein sequence: CAISEWDRAYEQYF.

V and J are TRBV7-3 and TRBJ2-2; a weak D match, TRBD1 (6 bases). Trimming shortened V by 5 bases and J by 4 bases, and 14 bases separated the two germline ends. The CDR3 loop spans 15 amino acids. CDR1 and CDR2 (germline): SGHTA, FQGTGA. The CDR3 DNA sequence: TGTGCCAGCAGCACCCAGGGGATAGGCACCGGGGAGCTGTTTTTT. It yields the protein CASSTQGIGTGELFF.

The genes are TRBV19 and TRBJ2-2, with D possibly TRBD2 on 6 matching bases. The V and J ends lost 1 base and 4 bases respectively, with 13 bases between them. The CDR3 is 16 residues long. Germline CDR1 is LNHDA and CDR2 is SQIVND (reference sequence). The CDR3 nucleotides are TGTGCCAGTAGTATAGGTCGGGGGATCCCCACCGGGGAGCTGTTTTTT. This codes for CASSIGRGIPTGELFF.

J is TRBJ2-2 and V is TRBV2; a possible D gene is TRBD1 (6 bases). In germline, CDR1 is SNHLY, CDR2 FYNNEI. Trimming took 8 bases from V and 0 from J, leaving 13 bases between them. CDR3 length: 15 residues. CDR3 in amino acids: CASGTGPSNTGELFF. The CDR3 DNA follows: TGTGCCAGCGGAACAGGGCCCTCGAACACCGGGGAGCTGTTTTTT.

This chain joins TRBV11-2 and TRBJ1-1; D gene uncertain. Germline values: CDR1 SGHAT, CDR2 FQNNGV. The CDR3 has 13 residues. V shed 5 bases and J shed 5 bases, with 12 bases lying between them. The CDR3 nucleotides are TGTGCCAGCAGCCGCCCGGCCGGGACTGAAGCTTTCTTT. Translation gives CASSRPAGTEAFF.

This chain uses TRBV6-5 with TRBJ1-2; D unclear. The germline gives CDR1 MNHEY, CDR2 SVGAGI. V dropped 7 bases and J dropped 6 bases, with 18 bases sitting between them. This CDR3 has 14 residues. The CDR3 DNA follows: TGTGCCAGCACCCAGGACGGACCCGGGGATGGCTACACCTTC. Its translation: CASTQDGPGDGYTF.

The chain is built from TRBV2 and TRBJ1-4; 8 nucleotides align to TRBD1. This CDR3 contains 13 residues. J gave up 8 bases and V 6 bases, and 5 bases lay outside the gene matches. Germline V gene data show CDR1 as SNHLY and CDR2 as FYNNEI. CDR3 coding DNA: TGTGCCAGCAGGGACAGGGTGCAAGAAAAACTGTTTTTT. Amino acids: CASRDRVQEKLFF.

V gene TRBV2 combines with J gene TRBJ1-1, with unresolved D. The CDR3 totals 14 residues. Germline V gives CDR1 SNHLY, CDR2 FYNNEI. V lost 6 bases, J lost 8 bases, and 19 bases lay in between. For the CDR3, the DNA is TGTGCCAGCAGCGCGCAGGTCACGATCTCCGAAGCTTTCTTT. Amino acids: CASSAQVTISEAFF.

This chain uses TRBV4-3 with TRBJ2-3; TRBD2 agrees at 7 bases. This CDR3 comprises 15 residues. Trimming took 1 base from V and 1 from J; bases not matched to a gene: 2. In germline, CDR1 is LGHNA, CDR2 YSLEER. The CDR3 bases are TGCGCCAGCAGCCAAGGCAGCGGGGGCACAGATACGCAGTATTTT. The encoded protein is CASSQGSGGTDTQYF.

In its sample, this clone was seen a few times. The chain's CDR3 is CASSIAGGAFAKNIQYF. CDR3 nucleotides: TGTGCCAGTAGTATAGCGGGGGGGGCCTTTGCCAAAAACATTCAGTACTTC. V gene TRBV19 combines with J gene TRBJ2-4, with TRBD2 identical over 8 bases. From germline, CDR1 is LNHDA and CDR2 SQIVND (reference sequence). The CDR3 loop spans 17 amino acids. Germline trimming cut 1 base from V and 1 base from J; bases unmatched to any gene: 6.

The chain links TRBV27 to TRBJ1-5; a weak D match, TRBD1 (5 bases). This CDR3 region has 13 residues. The V end was cut by 3 bases, the J end by 5 bases, with 8 bases between. Germline values: CDR1 MNHEY, CDR2 SMNVEV (reference sequence). CDR3 loop: CASSFQGHQPQHF. CDR3 sequence (DNA): TGTGCCAGCAGTTTCCAGGGCCATCAGCCCCAGCATTTT.

V is TRBV19 and J is TRBJ1-1, with TRBD1 as a possible D gene (6 bases). The V and J ends lost 9 bases and 1 base respectively, with 18 bases between them. Germline assignment: CDR1 LNHDA and CDR2 SQIVND (reference sequence). The CDR3 is made up of 15 amino acids. The CDR3: CASKSLPGQNTEAFF. The DNA of the CDR3 is TGTGCCAGCAAATCTCTCCCGGGACAGAACACTGAAGCTTTCTTT.

This chain connects TRBV27 to TRBJ2-5, with D tentatively TRBD1 (5 bases). CDR1 and CDR2 from the germline V gene are MNHEY and SMNVEV (reference sequence). CDR3 length: 15 amino acids. The V end was cut by 0 bases, the J end by 3 bases, with 11 bases between. The CDR3 reads CASSLSGRPEETQYF. In DNA form, the CDR3 reads TGTGCCAGCAGTTTATCGGGGCGACCCGAAGAGACCCAGTACTTC.